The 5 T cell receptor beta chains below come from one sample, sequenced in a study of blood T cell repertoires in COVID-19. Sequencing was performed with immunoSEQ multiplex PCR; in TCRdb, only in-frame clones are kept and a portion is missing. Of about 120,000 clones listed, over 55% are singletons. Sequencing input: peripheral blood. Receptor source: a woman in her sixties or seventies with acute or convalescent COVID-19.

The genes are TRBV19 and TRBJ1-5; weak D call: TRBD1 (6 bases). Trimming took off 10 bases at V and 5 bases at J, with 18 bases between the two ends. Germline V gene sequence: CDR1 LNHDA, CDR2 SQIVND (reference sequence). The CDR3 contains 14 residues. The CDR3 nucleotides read TGTGCCACCAAAGTACAGGGTTTCGATCAGCCCCAGCATTTT. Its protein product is CATKVQGFDQPQHF. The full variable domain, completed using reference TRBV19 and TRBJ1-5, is DGGITQSPKYLFRKEGQNVTLSCEQNLNHDAMYWYRQDPGQGLRLIYYSQIVNDFQKGDIAEGYSVSREKKESFPLTVTSAQKNPTAFYLCATKVQGFDQPQHFGDGTRLSIL.

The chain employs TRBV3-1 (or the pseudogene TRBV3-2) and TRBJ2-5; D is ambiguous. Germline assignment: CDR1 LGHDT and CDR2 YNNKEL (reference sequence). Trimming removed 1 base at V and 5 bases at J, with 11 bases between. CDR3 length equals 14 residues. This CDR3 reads CASSQGVARETQYF. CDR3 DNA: TGTGCCAGCAGCCAAGGGGTAGCAAGGGAGACCCAGTACTTC.

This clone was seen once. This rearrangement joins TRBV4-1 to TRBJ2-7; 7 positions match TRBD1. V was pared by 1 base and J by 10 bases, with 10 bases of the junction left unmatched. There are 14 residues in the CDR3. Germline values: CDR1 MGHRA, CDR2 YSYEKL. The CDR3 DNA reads TGCGCCAGCAGCCAAGTGGGGACAGACTACGGACAGTACTTC. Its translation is CASSQVGTDYGQYF.

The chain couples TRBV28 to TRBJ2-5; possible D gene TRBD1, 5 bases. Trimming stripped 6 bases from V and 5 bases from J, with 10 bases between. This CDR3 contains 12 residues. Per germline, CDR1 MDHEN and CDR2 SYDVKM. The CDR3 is CASRGPVETQYF. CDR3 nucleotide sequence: TGTGCCAGCAGGGGGCCGGTGGAGACCCAGTACTTC.

The chain's CDR3 is CASRPDSSYGYTF. DNA of the CDR3: TGTGCCAGCAGACCCGACAGTTCCTATGGCTACACCTTC. The gene calls are TRBV7-2 and TRBJ1-2; maybe TRBD1 (5 bases). Germline values: CDR1 SGHTA, CDR2 FQGNSA. V lost 6 bases and J 4 bases, leaving 12 bases between the germline ends. The CDR3 sequence is 13 residues long. The full variable domain, completed using reference TRBV7-2 and TRBJ1-2, is GAGVSQSPSNKVTEKGKDVELRCDPISGHTALYWYRQSLGQGLEFLIYFQGNSAPDKSGLPSDRFSAERTGGSVSTLTIQRTQQEDSAVYLCASRPDSSYGYTFGSGTRLTVV.